This T cell receptor beta chain was identified during a study of identical twins. Using its own MiXCR run on the 5' RACE reads, TCRdb lists one record per CDR3 protein. The sample carries fewer than 250,000 distinct CDR3 sequences, approximately 15% recorded once. These data were also reused for a study on T cells expressing NK-cell markers.

The sample taken for sequencing was CD8+ T cells sorted from blood. The receptor's source is a woman aged 18-29 years in good health.

The chain's CDR3 is CASSGAEASPYEQYF. CDR3 coding DNA: TGTGCCAGCAGCGGGGCCGAGGCATCTCCCTACGAGCAGTACTTC. The V and J genes are TRBV7-6 and TRBJ2-7; TRBD1 might be the D (5 bases). Trimming cost V 5 bases and J 2 bases, with 16 bases left between them. Germline CDR1 SGHVS, CDR2 FNYEAQ. The CDR3 extends over 15 amino acids.